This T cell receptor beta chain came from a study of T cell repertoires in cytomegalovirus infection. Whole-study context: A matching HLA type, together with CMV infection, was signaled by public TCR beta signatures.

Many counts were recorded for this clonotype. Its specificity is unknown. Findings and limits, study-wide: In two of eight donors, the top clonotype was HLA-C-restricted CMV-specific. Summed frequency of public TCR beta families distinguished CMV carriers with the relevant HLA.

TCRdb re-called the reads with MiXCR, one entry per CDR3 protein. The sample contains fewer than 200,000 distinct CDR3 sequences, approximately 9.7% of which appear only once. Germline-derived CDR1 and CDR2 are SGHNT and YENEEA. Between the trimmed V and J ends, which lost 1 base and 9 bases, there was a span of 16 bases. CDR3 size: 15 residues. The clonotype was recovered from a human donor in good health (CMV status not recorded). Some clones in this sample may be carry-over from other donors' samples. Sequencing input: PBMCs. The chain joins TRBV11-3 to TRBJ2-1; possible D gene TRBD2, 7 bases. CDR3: CASSLGAGKGGEQFF. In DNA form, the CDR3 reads TGTGCCAGCAGCTTAGGAGCGGGGAAGGGGGGTGAGCAGTTCTTC.